The present T cell receptor (beta chain) was sequenced within a study of regulatory T cells in long-lasting Graves disease. The time point is: persistent/refractory GD, antithyroid drugs over 5 years with positive TRAb. Researchers made the TCR library from RNA that was extracted from PBMCs. Regarding the study as a whole: Among the persistent patients, approximately 2,900 public clonotypes were shared, more than the approximately 970 shared among new patients.

Through Arm-PCR of CDR3 regions and iRepertoire HTBI primers, TCR beta libraries were built. TCRdb ran MiXCR on the multiplex PCR reads and lists one entry per CDR3 protein. The sample yields 400,000 to 500,000 distinct CDR3 sequences, 22% seen once. This clonotype was observed a single time. Its antigen is not identified. The source of this sequence is a female donor with Graves disease. The input for sequencing was peripheral blood mononuclear cells (PBMCs), taken when the disease was refractory, from a patient treated with antithyroid drugs.

In DNA, the CDR3 is TGTGCCAGCACCGAATGGGCGGGAAGAGCGGGCTACGAGCAGTACTTC. Protein: CASTEWAGRAGYEQYF. This sequence joins TRBV7-8 and TRBJ2-7, with a weak D call TRBD2 (6 bases). There are 16 residues in the CDR3. Germline lookup yields CDR1 SGHVS and CDR2 FQNEAQ. Trimming took off 7 bases at V and 3 bases at J, with 22 bases between the two ends.